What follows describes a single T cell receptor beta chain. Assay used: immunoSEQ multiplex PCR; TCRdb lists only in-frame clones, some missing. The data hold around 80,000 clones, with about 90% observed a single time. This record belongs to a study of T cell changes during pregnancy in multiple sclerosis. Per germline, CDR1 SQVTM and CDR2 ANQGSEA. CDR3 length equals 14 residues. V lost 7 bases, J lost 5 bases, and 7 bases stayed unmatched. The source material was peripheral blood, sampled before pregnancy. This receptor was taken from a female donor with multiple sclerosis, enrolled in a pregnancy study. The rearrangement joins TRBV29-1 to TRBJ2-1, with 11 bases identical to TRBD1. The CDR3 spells CSAGQGGFNNEQFF. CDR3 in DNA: TGCAGCGCGGGACAGGGGGGCTTTAACAATGAGCAGTTCTTC.